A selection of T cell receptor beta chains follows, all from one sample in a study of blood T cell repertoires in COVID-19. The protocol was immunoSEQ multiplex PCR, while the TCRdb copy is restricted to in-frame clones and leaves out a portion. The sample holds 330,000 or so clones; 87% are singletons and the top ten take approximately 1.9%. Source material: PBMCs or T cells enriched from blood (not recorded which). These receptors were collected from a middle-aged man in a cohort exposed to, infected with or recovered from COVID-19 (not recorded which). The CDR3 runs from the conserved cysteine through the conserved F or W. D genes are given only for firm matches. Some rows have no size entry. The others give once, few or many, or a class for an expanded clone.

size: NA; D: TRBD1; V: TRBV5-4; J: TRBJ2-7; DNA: TGTGCCAGCAGCGACGCCAGGACAGGGGCTTTGTACGAGCAGTACTTC; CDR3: CASSDARTGALYEQYF
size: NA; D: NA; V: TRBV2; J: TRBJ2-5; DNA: TGTGCCAGCAGTTGGGCTCCCAGTGGGGAGACCCAGTACTTC; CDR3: CASSWAPSGETQYF
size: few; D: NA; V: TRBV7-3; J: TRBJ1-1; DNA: TGTGCCAGCAGCACCCGGGAAGGGACTGAAGCTTTCTTT; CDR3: CASSTREGTEAFF
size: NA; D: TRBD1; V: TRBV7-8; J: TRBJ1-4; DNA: TGTGCCAGCAGCCCCGGGACAGGGATTTCAACTAATGAAAAACTGTTTTTT; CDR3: CASSPGTGISTNEKLFF
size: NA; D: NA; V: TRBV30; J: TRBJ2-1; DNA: TGTGCCTGCGGCGGGATTACAGATGAGCAGTTCTTC; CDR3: CACGGITDEQFF
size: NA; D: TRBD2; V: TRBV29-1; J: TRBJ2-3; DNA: TGCAGCGTTAGACTAGCGGAGTCACCAGATACGCAGTATTTT; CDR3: CSVRLAESPDTQYF
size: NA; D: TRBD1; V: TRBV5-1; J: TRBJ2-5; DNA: TGCGCCAGCAGCAATACAGGGGGAGGTGAGACCCAGTACTTC; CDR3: CASSNTGGGETQYF
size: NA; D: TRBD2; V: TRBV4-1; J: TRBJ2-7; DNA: TGCGCCAGCAGCCCTGGGACTAGCGGGCTTTACGAGCAGTACTTC; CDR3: CASSPGTSGLYEQYF
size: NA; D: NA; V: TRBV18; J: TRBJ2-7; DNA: TGTGCCAGCTCACCCCCGGTCCGGAGATCCTCCTACGAGCAGTACTTC; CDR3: CASSPPVRRSSYEQYF
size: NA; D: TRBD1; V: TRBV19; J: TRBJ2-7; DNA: TGTGCCAGTAGTGAGACAGGGGCAGTCTACGAGCAGTACTTC; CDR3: CASSETGAVYEQYF
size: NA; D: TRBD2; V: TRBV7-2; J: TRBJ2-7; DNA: TGTGCCAGCAGCTTAGTAGCGGGGACCTCCTACGAGCAGTACTTC; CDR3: CASSLVAGTSYEQYF
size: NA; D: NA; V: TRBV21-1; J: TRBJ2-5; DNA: TGTGCCAGCAGCTTACACGCGGGGGCTCAAGAGACCCAGTACTTC; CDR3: CASSLHAGAQETQYF
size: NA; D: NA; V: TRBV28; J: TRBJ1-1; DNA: TGTGCCAGCATGGGAGGGGCCAGTAGGGACACTGAAGCTTTCTTT; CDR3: CASMGGASRDTEAFF
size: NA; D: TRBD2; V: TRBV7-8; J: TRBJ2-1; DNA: TGTGCCACCCACCCTCTTTCTAGCGGGGCTTTAGATGAGCAGTTCTTC; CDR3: CATHPLSSGALDEQFF
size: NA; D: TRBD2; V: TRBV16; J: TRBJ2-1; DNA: TGTGCCAGCAGCCAATCGGGACTAGGGCACTACAATGAGCAGTTCTTC; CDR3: CASSQSGLGHYNEQFF
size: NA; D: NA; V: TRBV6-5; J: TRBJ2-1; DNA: TGTGCCAGCAGGACCCAGGGCAATGAGCAGTTCTTC; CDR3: CASRTQGNEQFF
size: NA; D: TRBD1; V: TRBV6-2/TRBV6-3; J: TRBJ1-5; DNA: TGTGCCAGCAGTTCTCACGGGACAGGGGTTATGTCAAATCAGCCCCAGCATTTT; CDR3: CASSSHGTGVMSNQPQHF
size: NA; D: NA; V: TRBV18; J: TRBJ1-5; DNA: TGTGCCAGCTCACCAACCACAGGGAATCAGCCCCAGCATTTT; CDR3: CASSPTTGNQPQHF
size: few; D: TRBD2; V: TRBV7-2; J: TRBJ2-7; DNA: TGTGCCAGCAGGCAAACTAGCGGGAGGTTCTACGAGCAGTACTTC; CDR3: CASRQTSGRFYEQYF
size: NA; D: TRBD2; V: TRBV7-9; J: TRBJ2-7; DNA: TGTGCCAGCAGTCTAGCGGGAGTCCGTTCCGAGCAGTACTTC; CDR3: CASSLAGVRSEQYF
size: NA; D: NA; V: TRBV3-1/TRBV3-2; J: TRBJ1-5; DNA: TGTGCCAGCAGCCAAGGGGGGGGTTGGCCCCAGCATTTT; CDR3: CASSQGGGWPQHF
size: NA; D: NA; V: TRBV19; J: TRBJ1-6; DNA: TGTGCCAGTAGTCCAGAACTATCTTCACCCCTCCACTTT; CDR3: CASSPELSSPLHF
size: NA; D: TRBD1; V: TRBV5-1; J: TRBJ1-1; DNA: TGCGCCAGCAGCCAGACAGGGATCACTGAAGCTTTCTTT; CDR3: CASSQTGITEAFF
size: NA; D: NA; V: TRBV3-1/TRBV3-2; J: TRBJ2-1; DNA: TGTGCCAGCAGCCAAGCAGTCCGGGACAATGAGCAGTTCTTC; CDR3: CASSQAVRDNEQFF
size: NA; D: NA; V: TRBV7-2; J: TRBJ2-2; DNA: TGTGCCAGCAGCCCGATCGGTGGGGAGCTGTTTTTT; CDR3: CASSPIGGELFF
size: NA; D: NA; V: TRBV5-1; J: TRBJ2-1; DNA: TGCGCCAGCAGCTTCCCCGGGGACAATGAGCAGTTCTTC; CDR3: CASSFPGDNEQFF
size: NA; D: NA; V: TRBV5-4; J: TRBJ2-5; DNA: TGTGCCAGCAGCTTGGATCGCGGAGTACAAGAGACCCAGTACTTC; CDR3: CASSLDRGVQETQYF
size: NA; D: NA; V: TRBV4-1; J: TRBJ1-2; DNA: TGCGCCAGCAGCCAAGATGGGGAGGGCCATGGCTACACCTTC; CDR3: CASSQDGEGHGYTF
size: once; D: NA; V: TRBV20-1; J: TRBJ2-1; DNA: TGCAGTGCGAGGGGAGGTGAGCAGTTCTTC; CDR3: CSARGGEQFF
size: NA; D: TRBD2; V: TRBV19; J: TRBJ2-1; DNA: TGTGCCAGTAGTATTGGCGGGACTAGCGGGATAACCCCTATCTCCTACAATGAGCAGTTCTTC; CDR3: CASSIGGTSGITPISYNEQFF
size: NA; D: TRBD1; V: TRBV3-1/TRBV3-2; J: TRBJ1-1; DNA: TGTGCCAGCAGCCCGCGGGACAGAAACACTGAAGCTTTCTTT; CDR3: CASSPRDRNTEAFF
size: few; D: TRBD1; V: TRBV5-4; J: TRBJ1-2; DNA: TGTGCCAGCAGCCCGTCTATCGGACAGGCCAACTATGGCTACACCTTC; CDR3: CASSPSIGQANYGYTF
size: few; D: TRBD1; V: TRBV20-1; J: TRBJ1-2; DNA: TGCAGTGCTAGTGGGGACAGGAACTATGGCTACACCTTC; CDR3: CSASGDRNYGYTF
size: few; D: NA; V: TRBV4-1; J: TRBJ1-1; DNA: TGCGCCAGCAGCCAAGATCGAGACACTGAAGCTTTCTTT; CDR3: CASSQDRDTEAFF
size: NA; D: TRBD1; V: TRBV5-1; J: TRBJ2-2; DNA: TGCGCCAGCAGCCCGACAGGGGGTACCGGGGAGCTGTTTTTT; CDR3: CASSPTGGTGELFF
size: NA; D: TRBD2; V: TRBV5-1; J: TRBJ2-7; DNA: TGCGCCAGCAGCTTTCGGGCTAGCGGTAACGAGCAGTACTTC; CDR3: CASSFRASGNEQYF
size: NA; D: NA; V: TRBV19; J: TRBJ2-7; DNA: TGTGCCAGTAGTATAGGGGCGACAGGAGACTACGAGCAGTACTTC; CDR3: CASSIGATGDYEQYF
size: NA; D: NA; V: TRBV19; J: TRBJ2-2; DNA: TGTGCCAGTAGTTTCTCCAGGCTGAACACCGGGGAGCTGTTTTTT; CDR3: CASSFSRLNTGELFF
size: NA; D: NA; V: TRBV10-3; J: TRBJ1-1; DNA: TGTGCCATCAGTGGGGGGCAGGGGAACACTGAAGCTTTCTTT; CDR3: CAISGGQGNTEAFF
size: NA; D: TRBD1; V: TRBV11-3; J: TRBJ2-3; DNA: TGTGCCAGCAGCTACCGACAGGGCGGTAGCGGCACAGATACGCAGTATTTT; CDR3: CASSYRQGGSGTDTQYF
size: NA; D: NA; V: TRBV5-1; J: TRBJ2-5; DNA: TGCGCCAGCAGCTTGGATACAGCGGAAGAGACCCAGTACTTC; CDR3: CASSLDTAEETQYF
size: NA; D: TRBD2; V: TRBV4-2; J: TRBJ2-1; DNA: TGTGCCAGCAGCCGCAGCGGGAGCTACAATGAGCAGTTCTTC; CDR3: CASSRSGSYNEQFF
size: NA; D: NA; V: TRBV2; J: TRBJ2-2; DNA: TGTGCCAGCAGTGAAGCTGAACAGGGGAACACCGGGGAGCTGTTTTTT; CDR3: CASSEAEQGNTGELFF
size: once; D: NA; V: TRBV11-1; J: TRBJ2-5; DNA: TGTGCCAGCAGCTCTCGACAGGCGACCCAAGAGACCCAGTACTTC; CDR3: CASSSRQATQETQYF
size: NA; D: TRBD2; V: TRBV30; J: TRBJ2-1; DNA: TGTGCCTCAAGAGCCCGGGGGGGCTCCTACAATGAGCAGTTCTTC; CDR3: CASRARGGSYNEQFF
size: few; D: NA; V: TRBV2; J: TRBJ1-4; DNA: TGTGCCAGCAGTTTACAGGGAACTAATGAAAAACTGTTTTTT; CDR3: CASSLQGTNEKLFF
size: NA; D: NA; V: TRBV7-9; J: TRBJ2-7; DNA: TGTGCCAGCAGCCGAACAGGTCTCGAGCAGTACTTC; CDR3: CASSRTGLEQYF
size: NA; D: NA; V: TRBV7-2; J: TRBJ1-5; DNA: TGTGCCAGCAGCTTAGACAGGCGAAATCAGCCCCAGCATTTT; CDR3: CASSLDRRNQPQHF
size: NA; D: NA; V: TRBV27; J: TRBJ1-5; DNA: TGTGCCAGCAGTATAGCAAAGGGGAATAGCAATCAGCCCCAGCATTTT; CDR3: CASSIAKGNSNQPQHF
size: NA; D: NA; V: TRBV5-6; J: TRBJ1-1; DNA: TGTGCCAGCAGCTTGGGCCGGGGGAGCACTGAAGCTTTCTTT; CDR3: CASSLGRGSTEAFF
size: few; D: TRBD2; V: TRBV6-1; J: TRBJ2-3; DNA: TGTGCCAGCAGTGAACGTGCTAGCGGGTTCGCAGATACGCAGTATTTT; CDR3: CASSERASGFADTQYF
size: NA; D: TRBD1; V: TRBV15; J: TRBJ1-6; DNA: TGTGCCACCAGCAGAGATTCAGGGGGAGAGTCACCCCTCCACTTT; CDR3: CATSRDSGGESPLHF
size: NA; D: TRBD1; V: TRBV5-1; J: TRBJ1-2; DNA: TGCGCCAGCAGACGATTAACAGGGGGCGCAGATGGCTACACCTTC; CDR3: CASRRLTGGADGYTF
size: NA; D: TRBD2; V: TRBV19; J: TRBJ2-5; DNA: TGTGCCAGTAGTACCCGCGGACTAGCGGGAGGGGAGGAGACCCAGTACTTC; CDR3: CASSTRGLAGGEETQYF
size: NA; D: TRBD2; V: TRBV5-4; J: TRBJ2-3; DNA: TGTGCCAGCAGCGGGCTGGGACTAGCGGGAGTTGGGGGCACAGATACGCAGTATTTT; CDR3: CASSGLGLAGVGGTDTQYF
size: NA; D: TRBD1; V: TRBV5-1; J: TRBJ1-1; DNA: TGCGCCAGCAGCTCCGGGACAGGGGGCGCGTCCGCTTTCTTT; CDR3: CASSSGTGGASAFF
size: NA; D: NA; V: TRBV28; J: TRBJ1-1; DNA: TGTGCCAGCAGTTTAAAGCAGAACACTGAAGCTTTCTTT; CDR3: CASSLKQNTEAFF